This entry lists 20 T cell receptor beta chains sequenced from one sample in a study of PD-L1 blockade in urothelial cancer (dated by TCRdb to 2016 to 2017). The library relied on the immunoSEQ multiplex PCR assay. As stored in TCRdb, this immuneACCESS dataset retains in-frame rearrangements with V and J assigned. A fraction of the clones does not appear; measured against another copy, unresolved V genes explain less than half of the discrepancy, and the remainder lacks a known reason. Across this sample there are 20,000 to 30,000 clones, with around nine tenths seen only once. The leading ten clones occupy approximately 3% of the sample. The source was PBMCs, collected around atezolizumab (anti-PD-L1) treatment. The receptor set was obtained from a man aged 45-60 years with urothelial cancer.

The chain is built from TRBV6-1 and TRBJ1-1; 10 bases are shared with TRBD1. There are 14 residues in the CDR3. Germline V gene data show CDR1 as MNHNS and CDR2 as SASEGT. V was clipped by 7 bases and J by 3 bases; unmatched bases: 5. Here the CDR3 reads CASTYGTGDTEAFF. CDR3 bases: TGTGCCAGCACTTACGGGACAGGGGACACTGAAGCTTTCTTT.

The CDR3 nucleotides read TGTGCCAGCAGTGACTCGAGAGCGGGGGGGCTATCTCCGAGCTCCTACAATGAGCAGTTCTTC. It is translated as CASSDSRAGGLSPSSYNEQFF. The chain couples TRBV6-4 to TRBJ2-1, with 10 bases fitting TRBD2. V was pared by 0 bases and J by 0 bases, with 14 bases of the junction left unmatched. The CDR3 runs to 21 residues. Germline CDR1 is MRHNA and CDR2 is SNTAGT.

Turning to this clone: The junction departs from the called germline gene at one end, perhaps through a read error. The CDR3 here is CASSGTGVEQFF. DNA of the CDR3: TGTGCTAGCAGCGGGACAGGGGTGGAGCAGTTCTTC. This chain uses TRBV7-7 with TRBJ2-1; 10 bases match TRBD1. The CDR3 is made up of 12 amino acids. Germline V CDR1 and CDR2: SSHAT, FNYEAQ (reference sequence).

The chain carries TRBV5-4 and TRBJ2-1; D ambiguous. V was shortened by 0 bases and J by 1 base, with 11 bases between the two germline ends. From germline, CDR1 is SGHNT and CDR2 YYREEE (reference sequence). The CDR3 totals 16 residues. CDR3 protein: CASSLESGLSYNEQFF. As DNA, the CDR3 is TGTGCCAGCAGCTTGGAATCCGGGTTATCCTACAATGAGCAGTTCTTC.

This rearrangement joins TRBV14 to TRBJ2-1, with 10 bases identical to TRBD2. With V trimmed by 5 bases and J by 5 bases, 6 bases remained unmatched. This CDR3 has 15 amino acids. Germline V lookup: CDR1 SGHDN, CDR2 FVKESK. DNA of the CDR3: TGTGCCAGCAGCGCAGCGGGGGGGGCTAACAATGAGCAGTTCTTC. Protein: CASSAAGGANNEQFF.

The chain uses TRBV7-9 and TRBJ2-7; the D is unclear. This CDR3 is built from 15 residues. V shed 1 base and J shed 1 base, with 11 bases lying between them. Germline values: CDR1 SEHNR, CDR2 FQNEAQ (reference sequence). The CDR3 is CASSLEQNPSYEQYF. The CDR3 DNA reads as TGTGCCAGCAGCTTAGAACAGAATCCTTCCTACGAGCAGTACTTC.

A few counts support this clone. V is TRBV7-2 and J is TRBJ2-7, with D perhaps TRBD2 (5 bases). The germline V and J ends were trimmed by 2 bases and 6 bases, with 8 bases remaining between them. Per germline, CDR1 SGHTA and CDR2 FQGNSA. The CDR3 runs to 12 residues. The CDR3 DNA reads TGTGCCAGCAGCTTATCCCTAGCCGAGCAGTACTTC. It is translated as CASSLSLAEQYF. The whole variable domain, remainder taken from reference TRBV7-2 and TRBJ2-7, is GAGVSQSPSNKVTEKGKDVELRCDPISGHTALYWYRQSLGQGLEFLIYFQGNSAPDKSGLPSDRFSAERTGGSVSTLTIQRTQQEDSAVYLCASSLSLAEQYFGPGTRLTVT.

The chain combines TRBV19 with TRBJ2-1; 11 nucleotides agree with TRBD2. The CDR3 loop spans 15 amino acids. CDR1 is LNHDA, CDR2 SQIVND, per germline (reference sequence). Trimming removed 2 bases from V and 7 bases from J; junction bases left unmatched: 4. Here the CDR3 DNA reads TGTGCCAGTAGTATAACTAGCGGGGGACCTAATGAGCAGTTCTTC. This encodes CASSITSGGPNEQFF.

V and J are TRBV20-1 and TRBJ1-5; D gene ambiguous. Trimming took 1 base from V and 12 from J, leaving 10 bases between them. This CDR3 region has 11 residues. Germline lookup yields CDR1 DFQATT and CDR2 SNEGSKA (reference sequence). CDR3 amino acids: CSARAGELQHF. DNA for the CDR3: TGCAGTGCTAGAGCTGGGGAGCTCCAGCATTTT.

V and J are TRBV7-2 and TRBJ2-3; D may be TRBD2 (5 bases). CDR1 and CDR2 (germline): SGHTA, FQGNSA. The V end was cut by 4 bases, the J end by 6 bases, with 17 bases between. This CDR3 spans 15 amino acids. CDR3 coding DNA: TGTGCCAGCAGCTCCACGGGGAACGCACCGGATACGCAGTATTTT. Its protein product is CASSSTGNAPDTQYF.

This chain uses TRBV6-5 with TRBJ2-2; D is perhaps TRBD2 (5 bases). This CDR3 region has 14 residues. Trimming took off 6 bases at V and 6 bases at J, with 14 bases between the two ends. Germline loops: CDR1 MNHEY, CDR2 SVGAGI. CDR3 amino acids: CASRPVNSAGELFF. CDR3 sequence (DNA): TGTGCCAGCAGGCCCGTGAATAGCGCCGGGGAGCTGTTTTTT.

This rearrangement joins TRBV5-6 to TRBJ2-5; D call uncertain. Looked up from germline, CDR1 is SGHDT and CDR2 is YYEEEE. The CDR3 spans 12 residues. The V and J ends lost 1 base and 3 bases respectively, with 4 bases between them. The CDR3 DNA follows: TGTGCCAGCAGCTTGACTAAAGAGACCCAGTACTTC. This sequence encodes CASSLTKETQYF.

The chain couples TRBV18 to TRBJ1-6; D unclear. V lost 4 bases and J lost 9, with 13 bases in between. The CDR3 is 14 residues long. CDR1 is KGHSH and CDR2 is LQKENI in the germline V gene. In DNA, the CDR3 is TGTGCCAGCTCACGCGACTGGAGGTTTTCACCCCTCCACTTT. Translating it yields CASSRDWRFSPLHF.

The chain carries TRBV6-4 and TRBJ2-7; D is unclear. Germline CDR1 MRHNA, CDR2 SNTAGT. V was pared by 5 bases and J by 7 bases, with 15 bases between. The CDR3 sequence is 13 residues long. This CDR3 reads CASSPIAGGEQYF. In nucleotides, the CDR3 is TGTGCCAGCAGTCCTATCGCCGGTGGTGAGCAGTACTTC.

The chain combines TRBV5-4 with TRBJ2-4; 14 bases map to TRBD2. Looked up from germline, CDR1 is SGHNT and CDR2 is YYREEE (reference sequence). The trim removed 4 bases at V and 0 bases at J, leaving 6 bases unmatched. This CDR3 has 18 amino acids. CDR3 region: CASSPGLAGVGAKNIQYF. DNA of the CDR3: TGTGCCAGCAGCCCGGGACTAGCGGGAGTTGGAGCCAAAAACATTCAGTACTTC.

This clone was picked up a small number of times. The genes are TRBV6-1 and TRBJ2-3, with TRBD2 as a possible D gene (5 bases). Trimming removed 6 bases from V and 4 bases from J, with 14 bases in between. CDR1 is MNHNS and CDR2 is SASEGT in the germline V gene. This CDR3 has 14 amino acids. DNA of the CDR3: TGTGCCAGCAGCCCAGTTGGGAGCGCAGATACGCAGTATTTT. Its protein is CASSPVGSADTQYF.

The rearrangement links TRBV4-3 to TRBJ2-5, with 9 bases that match TRBD1. The CDR3 runs 15 residues. The junction had 6 bases not matched to a gene; V was cut back by 4 bases and J by 3 bases. Looked up from germline, CDR1 is LGHNA and CDR2 is YSLEER. The CDR3 bases are TGCGCCAGCAGCCCCGGGACAGGGTGGAAAGAGACCCAGTACTTC. This gives the protein CASSPGTGWKETQYF.

The chain joins TRBV18 to TRBJ2-5; 8 nucleotides align to TRBD1. The V gene end was trimmed by 6 bases and the J gene end by 5 bases; junction bases not matched to a gene: 8. CDR3 length equals 14 residues. Germline CDR1 is KGHSH and CDR2 is LQKENI. The CDR3 loop is CASSDRVGQETQYF. CDR3 nucleotides: TGTGCCAGCTCGGACAGGGTCGGACAGGAGACCCAGTACTTC.

The J gene is TRBJ1-2, the V gene TRBV20-1; D remains unclear. This CDR3 spans 11 amino acids. CDR1 DFQATT and CDR2 SNEGSKA come from the germline V gene (reference sequence). The V and J ends lost 5 bases and 4 bases respectively, with 8 bases between them. The CDR3 DNA follows: TGCAGTGCTCCCGACTTCTATGGCTACACCTTC. This sequence encodes CSAPDFYGYTF.

On this clone itself: The same CDR3 arises from other DNA sequences in this sample as well. The chain employs TRBV9 and TRBJ2-2; possibly TRBD2 for D (6 bases). CDR1 and CDR2 from the germline V gene are SGDLS and YYNGEE. V shed 0 bases and J shed 6 bases, with 9 bases lying between them. This CDR3 has 14 amino acids. The DNA for the CDR3 is TGTGCCAGCAGCGTAGGGGGCGGGGCCGGGGAGCTGTTTTTT. Encoded protein: CASSVGGGAGELFF.